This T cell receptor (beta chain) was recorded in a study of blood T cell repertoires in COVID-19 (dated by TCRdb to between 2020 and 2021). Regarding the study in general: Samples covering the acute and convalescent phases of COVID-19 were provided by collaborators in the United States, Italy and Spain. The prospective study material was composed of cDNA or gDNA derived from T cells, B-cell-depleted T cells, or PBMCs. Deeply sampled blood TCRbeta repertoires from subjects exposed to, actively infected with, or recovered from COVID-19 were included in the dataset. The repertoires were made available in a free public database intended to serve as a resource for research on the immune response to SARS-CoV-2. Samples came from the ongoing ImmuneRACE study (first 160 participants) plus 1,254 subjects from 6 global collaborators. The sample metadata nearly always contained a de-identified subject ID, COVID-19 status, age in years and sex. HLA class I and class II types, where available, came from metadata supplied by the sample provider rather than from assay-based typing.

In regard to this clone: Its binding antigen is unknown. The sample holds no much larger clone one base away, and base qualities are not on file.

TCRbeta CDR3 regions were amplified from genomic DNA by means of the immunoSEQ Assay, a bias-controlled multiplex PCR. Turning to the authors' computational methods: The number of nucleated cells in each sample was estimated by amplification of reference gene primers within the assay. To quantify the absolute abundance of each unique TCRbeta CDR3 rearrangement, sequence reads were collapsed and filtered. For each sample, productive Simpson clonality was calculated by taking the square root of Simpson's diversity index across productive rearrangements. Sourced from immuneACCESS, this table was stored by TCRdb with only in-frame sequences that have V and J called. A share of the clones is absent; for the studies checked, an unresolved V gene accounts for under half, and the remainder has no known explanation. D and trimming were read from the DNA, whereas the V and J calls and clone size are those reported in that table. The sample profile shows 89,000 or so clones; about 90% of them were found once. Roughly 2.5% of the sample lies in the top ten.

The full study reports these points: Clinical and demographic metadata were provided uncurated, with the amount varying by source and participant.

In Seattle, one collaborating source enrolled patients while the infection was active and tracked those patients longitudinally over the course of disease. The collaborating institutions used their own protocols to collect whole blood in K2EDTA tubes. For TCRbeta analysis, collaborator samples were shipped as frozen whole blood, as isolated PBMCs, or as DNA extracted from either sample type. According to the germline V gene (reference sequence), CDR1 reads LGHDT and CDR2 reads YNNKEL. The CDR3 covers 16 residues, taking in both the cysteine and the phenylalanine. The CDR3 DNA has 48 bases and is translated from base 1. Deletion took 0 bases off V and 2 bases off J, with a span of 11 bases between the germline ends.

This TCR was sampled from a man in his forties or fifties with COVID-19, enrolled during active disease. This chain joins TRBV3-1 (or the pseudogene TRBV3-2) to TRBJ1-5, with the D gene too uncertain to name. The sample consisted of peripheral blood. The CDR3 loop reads CASSQENTRRNQPQHF. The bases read TGTGCCAGCAGCCAAGAAAATACCAGGCGCAATCAGCCCCAGCATTTT.